This T cell receptor (beta chain) is from a study of cytomegalovirus exposure and HLA in healthy donors. Donors counted as nominally healthy when sampled, yet unrecorded immune exposures were likely. 13 Jbeta primers and 60 Vbeta primers were used for the PCR. Repertoires were generated with immunoSEQ multiplex PCR, while TCRdb's copy carries only in-frame clones and drops some. The repertoire includes 100,000 to 150,000 clones, 80% of them detected once, and about 8.9% sits in the top ten. V was trimmed by 4 bases and J by 2 bases, leaving 9 bases between them. This CDR3 has 13 residues. In germline, CDR1 is SGHRS, CDR2 YFSETQ.

The receptor comes from a young man in good health and CMV-seropositive. The chain carries TRBV5-1 and TRBJ2-5, with D maybe TRBD2 (6 bases). The sample consisted of PBMCs. CDR3 bases: TGCGCCAGCAGCCTTGGGACTCAAGAGACCCAGTACTTC. Its translation is CASSLGTQETQYF.